This T cell receptor (beta chain) was captured by sequencing in a study of T cell clonotyping in hematopoietic cell transplantation (dated by TCRdb to the early 2020s). At the level of the whole study: Recipient samples taken before transplant were collected after cytoreduction. The study collected 135 blood samples from about 40 consecutive transplant recipients and their related donors. Patients were recruited between September 2015 and January 2017 and followed until late 2020 or death.

The label giving this sample's time point can be read as: recipient sample about 28 days before transplant, after cytoreduction. Recipient blood was collected about 28 days before transplant and at days 30, 100 and 180 after transplant. Nuclei Lysis Solution was used to extract genomic DNA from fresh or cryopreserved unfractionated peripheral blood mononuclear cells. The research as a whole found: The sample size was limited, and CD4 and CD8 repertoire contributions could not be separated because cells were not sorted. Recipient TCR diversity fell after transplant, with pathologically expanded clonotypes rising progressively from day 30 to day 180. Broader TCR repertoire diversity after transplant was predicted by Inverse Simpson Index values from donors and from recipients before transplant. Overlap with donor repertoires was found for only a small fraction of recipient repertoires, with over 95% found to appear de novo at the given depth.

The immunoSEQ assay, a bias-controlled multiplex PCR using V- and J-specific primers, was used to amplify TCR beta CDR3 regions from genomic DNA. In a second PCR step, the CDR3 amplicons were tagged with a proprietary barcode plus Illumina adapter sequences. An Illumina MiSeq instrument was used to sequence the CDR3 libraries. Regarding the original processing steps: Export and quality control were done with immunoSEQ Analyzer 3.0, while downstream analyses used R Bioconductor and Immunarch. Only productive rearrangements in the normalized downsampled data set went into calculating the repertoire metrics. Pathologically expanded clonotypes were defined as those larger than 5 templates in the normalized cohort. Repertoire diversity was measured with the Inverse Simpson Index. To capture all clonotypes, CMV-specificity analyses were performed on the non-normalized data set. TCRdb obtained this table from immuneACCESS and retained in-frame rearrangements with V and J assigned. These tables miss some clones; where compared with another copy, unresolved V genes account for less than half of the shortfall, and the remainder is unexplained. Clone size and the V and J calls come from that table; the DNA yielded D and trimming. The sample table shows roughly 30,000 clones, and approximately 77% are seen once. Around 1.9% of the sample comes from the top ten.

The CDR3 holds 15 amino acids from the cysteine to the phenylalanine. Just the 45-base CDR3 DNA is kept, in frame starting at base 1. After removal of 3 bases from V and 1 base from J, the junction retains 4 bases not matched to a gene. Based on the germline V gene, the CDR1 and CDR2 sequences are ENHRY and SYGVKD. Concerning this clone: Its cognate antigen has yet to be identified. Base quality data are lacking; no much larger clone is found one base away.

The V and J segments used are TRBV10-3 and TRBJ1-1, with 8 junctional bases fitting TRBD1. This clonotype was obtained from a man aged 40-49 years with acute myeloid leukemia. Some clones in this sample may be carry-over from other donors' samples. Sequenced material: peripheral blood mononuclear cells, taken before stem cell transplant. The DNA sequence follows: TGTGCCATCAGTGACCGACAGGGGTCGAACACTGAAGCTTTCTTT. This sequence encodes CAISDRQGSNTEAFF.